This entry lists 15 T cell receptor beta chains sequenced from one sample in a study of regulatory and conventional T cells in RAG deficiency. Assay used: immunoSEQ multiplex PCR; TCRdb lists only in-frame clones, some missing. This table holds roughly 1,100 clones, over 80% found once. Blood CD4+ CD25-low CD127-high conventional T cells supplied the genomic DNA template. The material sequenced was CD4+ effector T cells sorted from blood. Source of these receptors: a human donor with RAG deficiency presenting as combined immunodeficiency.

This clone has just one count. This rearrangement joins TRBV5-1 to TRBJ2-3; no definite D call. Trimming took off 1 base at V and 0 bases at J, with 6 bases between the two ends. Germline lookup yields CDR1 SGHRS and CDR2 YFSETQ. This CDR3 has 14 residues. CDR3 sequence reads: CASSLQVSTDTQYF. CDR3 nucleotide sequence: TGCGCCAGCAGCTTGCAAGTTAGCACAGATACGCAGTATTTT.

V and J are TRBV7-3 and TRBJ2-3; D gene uncertain. The CDR3 contains 15 residues. CDR1 SGHTA and CDR2 FQGTGA come from the germline V gene. The V and J ends lost 1 base and 4 bases respectively, with 12 bases between them. The CDR3 loop is CASSLIPQAADTQYF. The CDR3 nucleotides read TGTGCCAGCAGCTTAATCCCCCAGGCGGCAGATACGCAGTATTTT.

This chain uses TRBV19 with TRBJ2-3; D is ambiguous. V lost 3 bases and J lost 2, with 3 bases in between. The CDR3 covers 12 residues. CDR1 and CDR2 (germline): LNHDA, SQIVND (reference sequence). The CDR3 protein is CASSMYTDTQYF. The CDR3 DNA reads TGTGCCAGTAGTATGTACACAGATACGCAGTATTTT.

The rearrangement uses TRBV6-5 and TRBJ2-3, with D hard to call. Germline lookup yields CDR1 MNHEY and CDR2 SVGAGI. The CDR3 length is 11 residues. V dropped 5 bases and J dropped 2 bases, with 2 bases sitting between them. The CDR3 coding sequence is TGTGCCAGCAGTAACACAGATACGCAGTATTTT. The encoded protein is CASSNTDTQYF.

The chain combines TRBV6-1 with TRBJ1-2; no clear D gene. CDR1 and CDR2 from the germline V gene are MNHNS and SASEGT. The V and J ends lost 4 bases and 4 bases respectively, with 7 bases between them. The CDR3 runs 12 residues. CDR3 nucleotide sequence: TGTGCCAGCAGTGGACTCCTCTATGGCTACACCTTC. It specifies CASSGLLYGYTF.

This sequence joins TRBV5-1 and TRBJ2-3; the D is unclear. CDR3 size: 13 residues. Germline CDR1 reads SGHRS; CDR2 reads YFSETQ. V gave up 4 bases and J gave up 2 bases, with 8 bases separating them. This CDR3 reads CASSRGDTDTQYF. The CDR3, as DNA: TGCGCCAGCAGCCGTGGGGACACAGATACGCAGTATTTT.

The chain has TRBV5-4 and TRBJ2-6; D is ambiguous. CDR1 and CDR2 (germline): SGHNT, YYREEE (reference sequence). V was pared by 6 bases and J by 5 bases, with 21 bases between. The CDR3 runs 17 residues. This chain's CDR3 is CASNLHARQSRANVLTF. CDR3 coding DNA: TGTGCCAGCAATCTGCATGCCAGACAAAGTCGGGCCAACGTCCTGACTTTC.

This clone was detected a few times. The chain recombines TRBV19 with TRBJ2-3; D call uncertain. Germline CDR1 and CDR2: LNHDA and SQIVND (reference sequence). V lost 6 bases and J 0 bases, leaving 4 bases between the germline ends. The CDR3 spans 12 residues. Here the CDR3 DNA reads TGTGCCAGTAGGACTAGCACAGATACGCAGTATTTT. Protein sequence: CASRTSTDTQYF.

This clone was counted a single time. The chain joins TRBV28 to TRBJ2-7; no definite D call. The germline gives CDR1 MDHEN, CDR2 SYDVKM. The CDR3 is 13 amino acids. V lost 2 bases to trimming and J lost 9 bases, with 14 bases between them. The CDR3 loop is CASSLVRMFLQYF. The CDR3 region has the DNA TGTGCCAGCAGTTTAGTGAGAATGTTCCTGCAGTACTTC.

The V call is TRBV5-1, the J call TRBJ2-3; D not resolved. V dropped 2 bases and J dropped 4 bases, with 5 bases sitting between them. The germline V gene encodes CDR1 SGHRS and CDR2 YFSETQ. This CDR3 comprises 12 residues. CDR3 DNA: TGCGCCAGCAGCTTTCCCCCAGATACGCAGTATTTT. Its protein product is CASSFPPDTQYF.

This rearrangement joins TRBV20-1 to TRBJ1-2; D gene uncertain. Germline V lookup: CDR1 DFQATT, CDR2 SNEGSKA (reference sequence). The CDR3 runs to 10 residues. V lost 5 bases and J 2 bases, leaving 3 bases between the germline ends. CDR3 sequence: CSAGNYGYTF. In DNA form, the CDR3 reads TGCAGTGCTGGAAACTATGGCTACACCTTC.

V gene TRBV7-9 combines with J gene TRBJ2-3, with no clear D. The CDR3 loop spans 12 amino acids. Per germline, CDR1 SEHNR and CDR2 FQNEAQ (reference sequence). V dropped 0 bases and J dropped 6 bases, with 4 bases sitting between them. CDR3 sequence: CASSLAFDTQYF. CDR3 sequence (DNA): TGTGCCAGCAGCTTAGCGTTCGATACGCAGTATTTT.

The V and J genes are TRBV11-3 and TRBJ2-3; no reliable D call. The CDR3 is 12 residues long. Trimming cost V 2 bases and J 4 bases, with 4 bases left between them. Germline CDR1 SGHNT, CDR2 YENEEA. The CDR3 DNA reads TGTGCCAGCAGCTTAAGGGCAGATACGCAGTATTTT. Amino acids: CASSLRADTQYF.

The V and J genes are TRBV7-9 and TRBJ2-3; no clear D gene. The CDR3 sequence is 11 residues long. Germline V gene data show CDR1 as SEHNR and CDR2 as FQNEAQ (reference sequence). Trimming stripped 5 bases from V and 2 bases from J, with 2 bases between. The CDR3 DNA is TGTGCCAGCAGCAACACAGATACGCAGTATTTT. Translated: CASSNTDTQYF.

V is TRBV5-1 and J is TRBJ1-2; D uncertain. The length of the CDR3 is 16 residues. CDR1 is SGHRS and CDR2 is YFSETQ in the germline V gene. V was cut by 7 bases and J by 2 bases, with 21 bases left in between. This CDR3 reads CASLGRSVRKNYGYTF. The CDR3 nucleotides are TGCGCCAGCCTTGGAAGATCGGTTCGAAAGAACTATGGCTACACCTTC. The variable domain in full, completed from reference TRBV5-1 and TRBJ1-2, reads KAGVTQTPRYLIKTRGQQVTLSCSPISGHRSVSWYQQTPGQGLQFLFEYFSETQRNKGNFPGRFSGRQFSNSRSEMNVSTLELGDSALYLCASLGRSVRKNYGYTFGSGTRLTVV.